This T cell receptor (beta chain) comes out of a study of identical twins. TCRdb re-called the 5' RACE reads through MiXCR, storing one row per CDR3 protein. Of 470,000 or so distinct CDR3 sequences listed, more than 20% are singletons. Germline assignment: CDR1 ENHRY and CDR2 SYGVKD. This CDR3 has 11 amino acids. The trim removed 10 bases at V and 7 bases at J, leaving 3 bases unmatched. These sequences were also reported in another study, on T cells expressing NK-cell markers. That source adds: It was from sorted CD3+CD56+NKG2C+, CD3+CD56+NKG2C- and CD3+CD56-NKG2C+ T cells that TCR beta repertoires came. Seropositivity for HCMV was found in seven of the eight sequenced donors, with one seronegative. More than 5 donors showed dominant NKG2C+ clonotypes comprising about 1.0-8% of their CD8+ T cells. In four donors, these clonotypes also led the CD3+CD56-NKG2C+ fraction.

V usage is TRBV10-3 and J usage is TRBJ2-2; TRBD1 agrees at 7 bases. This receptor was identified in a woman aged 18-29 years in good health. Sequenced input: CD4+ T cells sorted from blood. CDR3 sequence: CASGQVGELFF. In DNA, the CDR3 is TGTGCCAGCGGACAGGTCGGGGAGCTGTTTTTT.